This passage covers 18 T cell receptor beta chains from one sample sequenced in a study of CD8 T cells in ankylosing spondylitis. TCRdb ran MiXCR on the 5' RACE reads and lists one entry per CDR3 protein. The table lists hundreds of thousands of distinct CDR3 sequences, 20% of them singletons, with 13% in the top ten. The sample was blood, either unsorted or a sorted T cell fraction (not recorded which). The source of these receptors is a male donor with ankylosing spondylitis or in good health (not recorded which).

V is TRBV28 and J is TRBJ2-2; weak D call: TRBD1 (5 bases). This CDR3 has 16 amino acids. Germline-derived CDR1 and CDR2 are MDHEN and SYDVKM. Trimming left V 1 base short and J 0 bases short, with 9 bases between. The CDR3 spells CASSLFRTSNTGELFF. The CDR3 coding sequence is TGTGCCAGCAGTTTATTCAGGACATCGAACACCGGGGAGCTGTTTTTT.

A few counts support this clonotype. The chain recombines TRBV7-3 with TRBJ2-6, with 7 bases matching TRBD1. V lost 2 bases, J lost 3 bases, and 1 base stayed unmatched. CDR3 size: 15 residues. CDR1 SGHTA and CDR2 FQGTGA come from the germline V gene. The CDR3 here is CASSLQGVGANVLTF. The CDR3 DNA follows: TGTGCCAGCAGCTTACAGGGGGTTGGGGCCAACGTCCTGACTTTC.

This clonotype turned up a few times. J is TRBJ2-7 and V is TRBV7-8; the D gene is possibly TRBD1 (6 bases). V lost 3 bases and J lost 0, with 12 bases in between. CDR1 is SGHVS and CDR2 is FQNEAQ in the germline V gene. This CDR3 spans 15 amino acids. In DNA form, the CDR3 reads TGTGCCAGCAGCTTGATCGGGACACTCTCCTACGAGCAGTACTTC. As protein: CASSLIGTLSYEQYF.

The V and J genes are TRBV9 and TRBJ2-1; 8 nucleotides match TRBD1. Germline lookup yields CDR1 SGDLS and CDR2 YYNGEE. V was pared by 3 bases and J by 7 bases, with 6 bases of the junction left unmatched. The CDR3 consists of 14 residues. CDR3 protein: CASSGARGQNEQFF. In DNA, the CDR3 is TGTGCCAGCAGCGGAGCCAGGGGGCAGAATGAGCAGTTCTTC. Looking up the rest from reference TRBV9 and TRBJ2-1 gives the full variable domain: DSGVTQTPKHLITATGQRVTLRCSPRSGDLSVYWYQQSLDQGLQFLIQYYNGEERAKGNILERFSAQQFPDLHSELNLSSLELGDSALYFCASSGARGQNEQFFGPGTRLTVL.

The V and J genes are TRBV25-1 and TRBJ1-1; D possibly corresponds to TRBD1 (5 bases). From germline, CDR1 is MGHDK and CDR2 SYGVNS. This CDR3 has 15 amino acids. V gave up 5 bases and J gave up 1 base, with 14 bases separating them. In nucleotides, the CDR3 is TGTGCCAGCAGTCCCCCAGATGGGACGAACACTGAAGCTTTCTTT. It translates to CASSPPDGTNTEAFF.

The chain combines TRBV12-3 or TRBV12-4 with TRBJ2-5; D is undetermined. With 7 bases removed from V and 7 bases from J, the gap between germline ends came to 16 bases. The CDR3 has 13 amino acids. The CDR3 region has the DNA TGTGCCAGCACCTCGTCATCGGTTTCGACCCAGTACTTC. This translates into CASTSSSVSTQYF.

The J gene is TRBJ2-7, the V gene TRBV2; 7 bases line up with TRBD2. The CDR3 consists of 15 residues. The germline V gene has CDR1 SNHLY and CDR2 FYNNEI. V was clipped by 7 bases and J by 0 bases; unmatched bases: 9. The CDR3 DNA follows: TGTGCCAGCACCGCAAGCGGGGACGGCTCCTACGAGCAGTACTTC. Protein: CASTASGDGSYEQYF.

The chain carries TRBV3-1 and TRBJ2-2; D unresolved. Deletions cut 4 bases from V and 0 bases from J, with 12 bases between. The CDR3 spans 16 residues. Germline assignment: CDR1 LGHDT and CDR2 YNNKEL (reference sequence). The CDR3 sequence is CASSLWMSANTGELFF. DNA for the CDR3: TGTGCCAGCAGCCTGTGGATGAGCGCGAACACCGGGGAGCTGTTTTTT.

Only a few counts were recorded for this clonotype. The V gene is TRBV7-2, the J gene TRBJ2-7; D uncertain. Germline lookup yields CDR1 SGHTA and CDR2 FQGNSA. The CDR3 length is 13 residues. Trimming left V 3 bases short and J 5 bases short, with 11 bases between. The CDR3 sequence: CASSFLAVDEQYF. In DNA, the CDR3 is TGTGCCAGCAGCTTTTTGGCAGTTGACGAGCAGTACTTC.

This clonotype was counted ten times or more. The CDR3 here is CASSSTSGGVNEQFF. CDR3 nucleotide sequence: TGCGCCAGCAGCTCCACTAGCGGGGGGGTGAATGAGCAGTTCTTC. This chain links TRBV4-1 with TRBJ2-1, with TRBD2 identical over 13 bases. This CDR3 region has 15 residues. The junction had 5 bases not matched to a gene; V was cut back by 5 bases and J by 7 bases. Germline V CDR1 and CDR2: MGHRA, YSYEKL.

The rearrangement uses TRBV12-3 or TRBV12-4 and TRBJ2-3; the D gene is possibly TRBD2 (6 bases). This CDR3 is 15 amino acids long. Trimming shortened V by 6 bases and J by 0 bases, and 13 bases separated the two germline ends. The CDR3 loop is CASSRGVGSTDTQYF. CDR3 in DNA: TGTGCCAGCAGCCGCGGGGTAGGGAGCACAGATACGCAGTATTTT.

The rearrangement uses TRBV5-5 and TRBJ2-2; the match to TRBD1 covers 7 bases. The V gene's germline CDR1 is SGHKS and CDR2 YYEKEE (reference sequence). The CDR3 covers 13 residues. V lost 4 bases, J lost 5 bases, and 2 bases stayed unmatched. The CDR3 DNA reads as TGTGCCAGCAGCAACAGGGGTACCGGGGAGCTGTTTTTT. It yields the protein CASSNRGTGELFF.

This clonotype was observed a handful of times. CDR3 sequence: CASSQGLLSEQYF. The CDR3, as DNA: TGCGCCAGCAGCCAAGGGCTATTAAGCGAGCAGTACTTC. This chain uses TRBV4-1 with TRBJ2-7; D uncertain. This CDR3 has 13 residues. From germline, CDR1 is MGHRA and CDR2 YSYEKL. The V end lost 1 base, the J end lost 6 bases, and 10 bases lay between the germline ends.

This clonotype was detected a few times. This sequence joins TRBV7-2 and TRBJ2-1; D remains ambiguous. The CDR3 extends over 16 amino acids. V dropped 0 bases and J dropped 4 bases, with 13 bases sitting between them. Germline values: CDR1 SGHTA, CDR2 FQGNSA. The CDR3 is CASSLAQDAIYNEQFF. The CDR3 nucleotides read TGTGCCAGCAGCTTAGCCCAGGACGCAATATACAATGAGCAGTTCTTC.

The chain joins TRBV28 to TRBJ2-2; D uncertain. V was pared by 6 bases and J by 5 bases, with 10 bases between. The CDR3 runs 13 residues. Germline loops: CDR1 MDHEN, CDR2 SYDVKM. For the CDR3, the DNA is TGTGCCAGCAGGGTGGGGATTACCGGGGAGCTGTTTTTT. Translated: CASRVGITGELFF.

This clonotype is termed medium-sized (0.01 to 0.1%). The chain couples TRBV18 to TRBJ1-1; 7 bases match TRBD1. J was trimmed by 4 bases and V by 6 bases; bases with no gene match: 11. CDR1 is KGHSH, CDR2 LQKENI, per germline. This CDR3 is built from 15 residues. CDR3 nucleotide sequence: TGTGCCAGCTCGGCTATCGACAGGGCGGGCACTGAAGCTTTCTTT. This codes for CASSAIDRAGTEAFF. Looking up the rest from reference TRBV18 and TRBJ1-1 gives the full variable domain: NAGVMQNPRHLVRRRGQEARLRCSPMKGHSHVYWYRQLPEEGLKFMVYLQKENIIDESGMPKERFSAEFPKEGPSILRIQQVVRGDSAAYFCASSAIDRAGTEAFFGQGTRLTVV.

CDR3 sequence reads: CSVEGLAGEFEQFF. The CDR3 bases are TGCAGCGTTGAGGGACTAGCGGGGGAGTTTGAGCAGTTCTTC. The chain has TRBV29-1 and TRBJ2-1; 14 bases agree with TRBD2. Germline CDR1 and CDR2: SQVTM and ANQGSEA. The V and J ends lost 3 bases and 9 bases, in that order; junction bases with no gene match: 4. CDR3 size: 14 residues.

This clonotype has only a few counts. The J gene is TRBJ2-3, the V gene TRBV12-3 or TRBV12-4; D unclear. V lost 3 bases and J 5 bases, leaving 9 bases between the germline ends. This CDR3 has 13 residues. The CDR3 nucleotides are TGTGCCAGCAGTTTCGGACCAATAGATACGCAGTATTTT. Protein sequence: CASSFGPIDTQYF.